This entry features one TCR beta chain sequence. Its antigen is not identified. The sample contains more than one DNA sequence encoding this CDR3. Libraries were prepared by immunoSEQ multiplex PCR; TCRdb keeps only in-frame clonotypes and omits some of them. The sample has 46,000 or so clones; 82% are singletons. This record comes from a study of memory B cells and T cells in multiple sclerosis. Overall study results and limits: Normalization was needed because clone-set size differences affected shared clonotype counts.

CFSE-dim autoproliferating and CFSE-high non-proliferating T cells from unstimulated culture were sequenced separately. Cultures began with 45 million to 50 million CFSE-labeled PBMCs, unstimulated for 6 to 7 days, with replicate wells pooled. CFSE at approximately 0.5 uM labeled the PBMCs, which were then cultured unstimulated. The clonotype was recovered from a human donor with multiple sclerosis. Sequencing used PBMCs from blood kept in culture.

This CDR3 reads CATSRDPWTGELFF. The CDR3 coding sequence is TGTGCCACCAGCAGAGATCCCTGGACCGGGGAGCTGTTTTTT. The J gene is TRBJ2-2, the V gene TRBV15; D unclear. CDR3 length: 14 amino acids. V lost 0 bases and J 5 bases, leaving 7 bases between the germline ends. Germline CDR1 and CDR2: LNHNV and YYDKDF (reference sequence).